These 14 T cell receptor beta chains came from one sample sequenced in a study of blood T cell repertoires in COVID-19. Repertoires were generated with immunoSEQ multiplex PCR, while TCRdb's copy carries only in-frame clones and drops some. The table includes under 50,000 clones, 80% to 90% detected once. The sequenced sample was peripheral blood. The receptors stem from a man in his forties or fifties with acute or convalescent COVID-19.

The chain links TRBV27 to TRBJ1-6; weak D call: TRBD1 (6 bases). Trimming shortened V by 1 base and J by 7 bases, and 11 bases separated the two germline ends. This CDR3 is 15 amino acids long. CDR1 and CDR2 (germline): MNHEY, SMNVEV (reference sequence). CDR3 in amino acids: CASSLYGQGNSPLHF. The CDR3 nucleotides read TGTGCCAGCAGTTTATATGGGCAGGGGAATTCACCCCTCCACTTT.

The chain employs TRBV27 and TRBJ2-1; D gene ambiguous. The ends were cut back, 5 bases at V and 7 bases at J, with 9 bases in the middle. The CDR3 sequence is 12 residues long. Per germline, CDR1 MNHEY and CDR2 SMNVEV (reference sequence). The CDR3 loop is CASSLTGNEQFF. Here the CDR3 DNA reads TGTGCCAGCAGTCTTACCGGGAATGAGCAGTTCTTC.

On this clone itself: This may arise from a read error, as a much more abundant clone is one base away. The sample has other DNA sequences that encode this CDR3 too. The gene calls are TRBV3-1 (or the pseudogene TRBV3-2) and TRBJ2-2, with 9 bases aligning to TRBD2. The ends lost 0 bases at V and 7 bases at J; junction bases unmatched: 6. Germline lookup yields CDR1 LGHDT and CDR2 YNNKEL (reference sequence). The CDR3 length is 16 residues. The DNA of the CDR3 is TGTGCCAGCAGCCAAGAACTCGCGGGGGGGTGCGGGGAGCTGTTTTTT. Amino acid sequence: CASSQELAGGCGELFF.

The rearrangement links TRBV6-6 to TRBJ1-1, with D possibly matching TRBD1 (6 bases). Germline V gene lookup returns CDR1 MNHNY and CDR2 SVGAGI (reference sequence). CDR3 length: 14 amino acids. Trimming took off 6 bases at V and 6 bases at J, with 17 bases between the two ends. Written as DNA, the CDR3 is TGTGCCAGCAGGGAGACAGGAGCCATCCCTGAAGCTTTCTTT. The encoded protein is CASRETGAIPEAFF.

V is TRBV5-1 and J is TRBJ1-2; maybe TRBD1 (6 bases). Looked up from germline, CDR1 is SGHRS and CDR2 is YFSETQ. This CDR3 is built from 16 residues. V lost 4 bases and J 2 bases, leaving 18 bases between the germline ends. CDR3 region: CASSLGPGEMNYGYTF. CDR3 DNA: TGCGCCAGCAGCCTTGGACCAGGGGAAATGAACTATGGCTACACCTTC.

V is TRBV19 and J is TRBJ2-7, with a possible D match to TRBD2 (6 bases). This CDR3 region has 14 residues. Germline loops: CDR1 LNHDA, CDR2 SQIVND (reference sequence). Trimming cost V 4 bases and J 3 bases, with 13 bases left between them. CDR3 in amino acids: CASSRGDVRYEQYF. CDR3 nucleotide sequence: TGTGCCAGTAGTAGGGGGGACGTCCGCTACGAGCAGTACTTC.

This chain joins TRBV28 and TRBJ2-3, with D perhaps matching TRBD2 (6 bases). V gave up 7 bases and J gave up 2 bases, with 19 bases separating them. Germline-derived CDR1 and CDR2 are MDHEN and SYDVKM. The CDR3 loop spans 16 amino acids. The CDR3 DNA is TGTGCCAGCACCACCTATTCCGGGAGCTACACAGATACGCAGTATTTT. Residues: CASTTYSGSYTDTQYF.

This chain connects TRBV2 to TRBJ2-7, with D tentatively TRBD1 (6 bases). Trimming left V 1 base short and J 7 bases short, with 11 bases between. The CDR3 extends over 13 amino acids. Germline CDR1 SNHLY, CDR2 FYNNEI. CDR3 DNA: TGTGCCAGCAGTGAAGACAGGGTGGGGGAGCAGTACTTC. Residues: CASSEDRVGEQYF.

The gene calls are TRBV3-1 (or the pseudogene TRBV3-2) and TRBJ1-2, with 8 bases aligning to TRBD1. V shed 4 bases, J shed 6 bases, and the junction held 7 bases outside the gene matches. Germline V gene sequence: CDR1 LGHDT, CDR2 YNNKEL (reference sequence). The CDR3 consists of 14 residues. The CDR3 loop reads CASSRGRQGHGYTF. The CDR3 nucleotides read TGTGCCAGCAGCCGAGGAAGACAGGGGCATGGCTACACCTTC.

The chain employs TRBV2 and TRBJ2-7; D not certain. Germline V gives CDR1 SNHLY, CDR2 FYNNEI. V lost 2 bases, J lost 2 bases, and 7 bases lay in between. The CDR3 runs to 13 residues. The DNA for the CDR3 is TGTGCCAGCAGTGAAATCCAGGCCTACGAGCAGTACTTC. This gives the protein CASSEIQAYEQYF.

The chain carries TRBV10-1 and TRBJ2-3; D possibly corresponds to TRBD2 (5 bases). CDR1 and CDR2 (germline): WNHNN, SYGVQD (reference sequence). The CDR3 runs to 15 residues. The germline V and J ends were trimmed by 2 bases and 6 bases, with 15 bases remaining between them. The DNA of the CDR3 is TGCGCCAGCAGTGAGCGACCGGGGAACCAGGATACGCAGTATTTT. It is translated as CASSERPGNQDTQYF.

This clone was recorded once. The chain links TRBV27 to TRBJ2-3; D remains unclear. The CDR3 has 14 residues. V shed 4 bases and J shed 2 bases, with 10 bases lying between them. Germline CDR1 and CDR2: MNHEY and SMNVEV (reference sequence). CDR3: CASSSSTLTDTQYF. The DNA of the CDR3 is TGTGCCAGCAGTTCCTCCACTCTCACAGATACGCAGTATTTT.

The rearrangement joins TRBV18 to TRBJ1-1, with D maybe TRBD1 (6 bases). V was trimmed by 3 bases and J by 3 bases, leaving 14 bases between them. The CDR3 runs to 15 residues. Germline loops: CDR1 KGHSH, CDR2 LQKENI. CDR3: CASSPQQGRDTEAFF. Written as DNA, the CDR3 is TGTGCCAGCTCACCTCAACAGGGAAGGGACACTGAAGCTTTCTTT. The full variable domain, completed using reference TRBV18 and TRBJ1-1, is NAGVMQNPRHLVRRRGQEARLRCSPMKGHSHVYWYRQLPEEGLKFMVYLQKENIIDESGMPKERFSAEFPKEGPSILRIQQVVRGDSAAYFCASSPQQGRDTEAFFGQGTRLTVV.

CDR3 DNA sequence: TGTGCCAGCAGCTTACAGGGGGCGTACGGCTACACCTTC. This translates into CASSLQGAYGYTF. This chain connects TRBV7-9 to TRBJ1-2; 8 bases are a match to TRBD1. V was clipped by 2 bases and J by 8 bases; unmatched bases: 4. The germline CDR1 and CDR2 sequences are SEHNR and FQNEAQ (reference sequence). CDR3 length: 13 residues.